This record concerns one T cell receptor (beta chain) sequence. The sample comes from a study of blood T cell repertoires in COVID-19. About the study: From the United States, Italy and Spain came samples of acute and convalescent COVID-19. T cells, B-cell-depleted T cells, or PBMCs provided the cDNA or gDNA that served as material.

In the original workflow: Scientists estimated how many nucleated cells there were by amplifying reference gene primers. The repertoire was sequenced with immunoSEQ multiplex PCR; TCRdb's copy has only in-frame clones and lacks some. The V and J calls and clone size come from that table; D and trimming were worked out from the DNA. The data show 200,000 to 250,000 clones, 84% seen once. The V gene's germline CDR1 is SQVTM and CDR2 ANQGSEA. V lost 2 bases and J lost 4, with 8 bases in between. The CDR3 is 12 residues long. The receptor's source is a woman in her forties or fifties with active or convalescent COVID-19. The sequenced material came from peripheral blood. The chain recombines TRBV29-1 with TRBJ1-1; D gene uncertain. The CDR3 sequence is CSVEIAVTEAFF. The DNA of the CDR3 is TGCAGCGTTGAAATTGCAGTCACTGAAGCTTTCTTT.